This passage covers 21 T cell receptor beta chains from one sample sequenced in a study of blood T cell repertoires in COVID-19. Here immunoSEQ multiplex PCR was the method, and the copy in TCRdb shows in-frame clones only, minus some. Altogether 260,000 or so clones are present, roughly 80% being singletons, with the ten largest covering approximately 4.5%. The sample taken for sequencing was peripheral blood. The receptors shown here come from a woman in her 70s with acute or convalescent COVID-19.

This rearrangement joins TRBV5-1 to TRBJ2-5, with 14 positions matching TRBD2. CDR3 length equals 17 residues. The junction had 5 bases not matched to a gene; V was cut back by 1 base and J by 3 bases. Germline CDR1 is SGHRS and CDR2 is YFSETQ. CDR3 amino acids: CASSLRGTSGGKETQYF. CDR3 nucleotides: TGCGCCAGCAGCTTGCGCGGGACTAGCGGGGGCAAAGAGACCCAGTACTTC.

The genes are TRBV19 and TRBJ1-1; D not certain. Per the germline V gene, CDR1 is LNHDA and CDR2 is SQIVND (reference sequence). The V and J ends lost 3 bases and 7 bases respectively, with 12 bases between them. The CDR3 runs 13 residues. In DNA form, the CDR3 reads TGTGCCAGTAGTATGAACCTAGCCAGTGAAGCTTTCTTT. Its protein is CASSMNLASEAFF.

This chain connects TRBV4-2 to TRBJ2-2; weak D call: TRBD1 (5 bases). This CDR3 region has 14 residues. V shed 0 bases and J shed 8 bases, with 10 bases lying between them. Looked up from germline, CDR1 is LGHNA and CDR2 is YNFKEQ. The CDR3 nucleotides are TGTGCCAGCAGCCAAGAAGGGGTAGAGGGGGAGCTGTTTTTT. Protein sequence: CASSQEGVEGELFF.

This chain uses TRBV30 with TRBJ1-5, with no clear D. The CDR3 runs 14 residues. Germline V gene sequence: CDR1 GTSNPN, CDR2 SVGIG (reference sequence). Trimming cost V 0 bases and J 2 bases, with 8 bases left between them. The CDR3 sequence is CAWSVLNGNQPQHF. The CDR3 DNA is TGTGCCTGGAGTGTACTAAATGGCAATCAGCCCCAGCATTTT.

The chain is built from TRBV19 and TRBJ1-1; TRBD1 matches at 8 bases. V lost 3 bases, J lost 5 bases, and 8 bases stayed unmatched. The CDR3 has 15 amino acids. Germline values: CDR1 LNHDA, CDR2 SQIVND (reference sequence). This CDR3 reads CASSMFRTGRTEAFF. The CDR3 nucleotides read TGTGCCAGTAGTATGTTCCGGACAGGGAGGACTGAAGCTTTCTTT.

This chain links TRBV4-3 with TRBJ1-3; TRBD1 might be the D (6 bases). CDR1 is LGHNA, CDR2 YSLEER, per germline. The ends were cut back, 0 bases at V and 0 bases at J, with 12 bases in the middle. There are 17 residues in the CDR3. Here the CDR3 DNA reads TGCGCCAGCAGCCAAGACCCGGGACACCTCTCTGGAAACACCATATATTTT. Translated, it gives CASSQDPGHLSGNTIYF.

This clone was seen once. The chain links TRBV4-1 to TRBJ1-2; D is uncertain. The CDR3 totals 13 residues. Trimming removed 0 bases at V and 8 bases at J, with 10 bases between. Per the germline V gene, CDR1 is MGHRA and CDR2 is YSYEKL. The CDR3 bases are TGCGCCAGCAGCCAAGACCAGGTCTGGGGCTACACCTTC. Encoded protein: CASSQDQVWGYTF.

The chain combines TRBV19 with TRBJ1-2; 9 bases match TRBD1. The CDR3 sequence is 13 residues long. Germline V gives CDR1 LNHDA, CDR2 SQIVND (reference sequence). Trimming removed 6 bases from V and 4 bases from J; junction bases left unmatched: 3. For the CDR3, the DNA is TGTGCCAGTAGCCAGACAGGGGGCTATGGCTACACCTTC. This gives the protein CASSQTGGYGYTF.

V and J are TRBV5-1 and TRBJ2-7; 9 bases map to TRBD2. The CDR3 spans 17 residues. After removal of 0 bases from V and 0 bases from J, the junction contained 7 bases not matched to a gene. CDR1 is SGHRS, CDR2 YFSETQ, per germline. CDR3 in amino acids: CASSLAASGAHSYEQYF. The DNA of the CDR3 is TGCGCCAGCAGCTTGGCCGCTAGCGGGGCCCACTCCTACGAGCAGTACTTC.

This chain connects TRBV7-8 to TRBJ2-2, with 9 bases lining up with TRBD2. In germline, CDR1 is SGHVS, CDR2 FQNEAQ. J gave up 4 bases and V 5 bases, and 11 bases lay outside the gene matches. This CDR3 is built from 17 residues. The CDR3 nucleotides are TGTGCCAGCAGCCTTGTTATGGGACTAGCAGGCACCGGGGAGCTGTTTTTT. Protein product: CASSLVMGLAGTGELFF.

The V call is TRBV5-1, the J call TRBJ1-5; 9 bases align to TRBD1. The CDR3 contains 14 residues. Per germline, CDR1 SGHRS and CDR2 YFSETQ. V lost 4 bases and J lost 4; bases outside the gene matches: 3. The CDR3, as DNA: TGCGCCAGCAGCGTGGACAGGGGAAATCAGCCCCAGCATTTT. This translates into CASSVDRGNQPQHF.

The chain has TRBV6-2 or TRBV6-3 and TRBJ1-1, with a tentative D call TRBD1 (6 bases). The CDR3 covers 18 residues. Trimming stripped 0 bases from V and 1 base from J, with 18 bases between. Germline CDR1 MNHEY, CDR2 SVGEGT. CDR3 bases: TGTGCCAGCAGTTACTCGGCCAAGAGACAGGCGCCGAACACTGAAGCTTTCTTT. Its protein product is CASSYSAKRQAPNTEAFF.

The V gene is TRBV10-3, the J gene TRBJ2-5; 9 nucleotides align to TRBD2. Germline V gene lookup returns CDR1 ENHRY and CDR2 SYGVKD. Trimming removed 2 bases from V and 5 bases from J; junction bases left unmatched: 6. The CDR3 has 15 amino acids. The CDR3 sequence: CAISEALAGWETQYF. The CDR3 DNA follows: TGTGCCATCAGTGAGGCCCTAGCGGGGTGGGAGACCCAGTACTTC.

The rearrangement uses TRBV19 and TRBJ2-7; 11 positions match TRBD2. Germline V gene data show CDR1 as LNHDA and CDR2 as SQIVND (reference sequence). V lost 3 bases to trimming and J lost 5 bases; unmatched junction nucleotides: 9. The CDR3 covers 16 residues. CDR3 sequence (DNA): TGTGCCAGTAGTATGGACCGACTAGCGGGGACAGACGAGCAGTACTTC. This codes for CASSMDRLAGTDEQYF.

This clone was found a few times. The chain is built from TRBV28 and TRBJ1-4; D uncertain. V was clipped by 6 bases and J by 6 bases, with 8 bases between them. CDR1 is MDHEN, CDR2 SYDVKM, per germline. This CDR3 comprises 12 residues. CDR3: CASRHPDEKLFF. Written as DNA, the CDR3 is TGTGCCAGCAGACACCCCGATGAAAAACTGTTTTTT.

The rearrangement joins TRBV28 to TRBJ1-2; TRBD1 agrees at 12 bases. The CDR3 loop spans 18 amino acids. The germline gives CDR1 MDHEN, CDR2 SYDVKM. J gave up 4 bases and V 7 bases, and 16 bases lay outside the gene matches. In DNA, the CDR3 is TGTGCCAGCATTGGGTCATCCGGGACAGGGGGCTGGTTCTATGGCTACACCTTC. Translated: CASIGSSGTGGWFYGYTF.

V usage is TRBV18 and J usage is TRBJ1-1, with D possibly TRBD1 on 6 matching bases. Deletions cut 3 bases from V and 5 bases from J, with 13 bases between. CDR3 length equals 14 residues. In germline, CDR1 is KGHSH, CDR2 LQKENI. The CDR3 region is CASSPRGRATEAFF. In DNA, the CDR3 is TGTGCCAGCTCACCTAGGGGGAGAGCGACTGAAGCTTTCTTT.

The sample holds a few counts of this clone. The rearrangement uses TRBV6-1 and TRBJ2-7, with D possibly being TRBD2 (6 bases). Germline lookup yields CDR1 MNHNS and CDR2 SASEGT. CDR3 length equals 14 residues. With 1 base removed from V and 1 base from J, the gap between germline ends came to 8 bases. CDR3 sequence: CASSEVAGSYEQYF. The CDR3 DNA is TGTGCCAGCAGTGAAGTTGCGGGGTCCTACGAGCAGTACTTC.

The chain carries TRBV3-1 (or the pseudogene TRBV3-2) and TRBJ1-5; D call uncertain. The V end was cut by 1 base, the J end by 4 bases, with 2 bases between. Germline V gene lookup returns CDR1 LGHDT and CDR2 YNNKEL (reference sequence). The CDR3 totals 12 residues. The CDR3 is CASSQANQPQHF. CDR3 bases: TGTGCCAGCAGCCAAGCTAATCAGCCCCAGCATTTT.

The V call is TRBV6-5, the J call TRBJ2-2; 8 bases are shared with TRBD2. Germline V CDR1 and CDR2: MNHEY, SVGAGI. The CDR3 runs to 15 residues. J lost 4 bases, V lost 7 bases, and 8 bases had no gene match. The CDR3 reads CASTSGGAGTGELFF. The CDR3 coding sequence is TGTGCCAGCACCTCCGGGGGGGCGGGCACCGGGGAGCTGTTTTTT.

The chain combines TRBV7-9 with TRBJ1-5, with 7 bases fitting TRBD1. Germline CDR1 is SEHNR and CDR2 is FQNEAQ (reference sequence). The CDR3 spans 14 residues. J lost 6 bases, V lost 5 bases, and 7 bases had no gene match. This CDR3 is CASSEQGYGQPQHF. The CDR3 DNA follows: TGTGCCAGCAGCGAACAGGGGTATGGTCAGCCCCAGCATTTT.